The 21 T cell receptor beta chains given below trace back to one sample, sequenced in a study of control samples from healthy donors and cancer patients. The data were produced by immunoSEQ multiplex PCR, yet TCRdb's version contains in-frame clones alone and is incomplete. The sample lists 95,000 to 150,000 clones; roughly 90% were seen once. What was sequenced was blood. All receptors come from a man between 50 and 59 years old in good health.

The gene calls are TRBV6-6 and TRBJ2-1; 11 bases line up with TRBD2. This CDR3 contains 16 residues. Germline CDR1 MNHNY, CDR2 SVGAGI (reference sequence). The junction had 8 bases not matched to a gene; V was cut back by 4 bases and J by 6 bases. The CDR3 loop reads CASSSYSGGAPNEQFF. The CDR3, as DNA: TGTGCCAGCAGTTCGTATAGCGGGGGGGCCCCCAATGAGCAGTTCTTC.

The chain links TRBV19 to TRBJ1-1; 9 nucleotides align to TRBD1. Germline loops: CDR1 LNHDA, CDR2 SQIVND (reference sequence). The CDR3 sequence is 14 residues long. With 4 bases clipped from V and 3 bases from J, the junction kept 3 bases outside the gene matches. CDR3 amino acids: CASSTGQGDTEAFF. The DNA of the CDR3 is TGTGCCAGTAGTACGGGACAGGGAGACACTGAAGCTTTCTTT.

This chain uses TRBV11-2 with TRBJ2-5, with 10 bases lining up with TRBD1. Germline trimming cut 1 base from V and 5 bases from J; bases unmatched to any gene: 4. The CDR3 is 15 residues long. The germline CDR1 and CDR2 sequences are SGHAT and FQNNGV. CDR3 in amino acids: CASSLGDRGRETQYF. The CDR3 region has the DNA TGTGCCAGCAGCTTAGGGGACAGGGGTAGGGAGACCCAGTACTTC.

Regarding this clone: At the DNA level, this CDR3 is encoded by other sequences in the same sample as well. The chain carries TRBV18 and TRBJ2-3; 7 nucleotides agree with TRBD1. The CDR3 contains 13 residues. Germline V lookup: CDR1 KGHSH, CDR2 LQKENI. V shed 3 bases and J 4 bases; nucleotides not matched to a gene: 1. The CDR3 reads CASSPTGADTQYF. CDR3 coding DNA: TGTGCCAGCTCACCTACAGGGGCAGATACGCAGTATTTT. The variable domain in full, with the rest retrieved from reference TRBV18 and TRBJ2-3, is NAGVMQNPRHLVRRRGQEARLRCSPMKGHSHVYWYRQLPEEGLKFMVYLQKENIIDESGMPKERFSAEFPKEGPSILRIQQVVRGDSAAYFCASSPTGADTQYFGPGTRLTVL.

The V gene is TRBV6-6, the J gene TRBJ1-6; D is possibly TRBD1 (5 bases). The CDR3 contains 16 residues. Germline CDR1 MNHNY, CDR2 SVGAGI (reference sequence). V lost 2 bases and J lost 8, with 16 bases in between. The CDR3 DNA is TGTGCCAGCAGTTACCCGCCGGGGGGTACCTATTCACCCCTCCACTTT. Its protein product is CASSYPPGGTYSPLHF.

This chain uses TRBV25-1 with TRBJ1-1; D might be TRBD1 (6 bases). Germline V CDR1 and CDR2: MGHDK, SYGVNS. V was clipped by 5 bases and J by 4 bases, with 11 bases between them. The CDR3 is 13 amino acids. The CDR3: CASSPGASTEAFF. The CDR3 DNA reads TGTGCCAGCAGTCCGGGGGCGAGCACTGAAGCTTTCTTT.

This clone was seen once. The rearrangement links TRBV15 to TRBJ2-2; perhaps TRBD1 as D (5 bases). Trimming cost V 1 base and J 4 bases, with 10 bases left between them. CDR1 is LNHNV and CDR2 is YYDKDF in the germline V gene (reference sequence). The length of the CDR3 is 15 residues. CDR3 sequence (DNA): TGTGCCACCAGCAGAGCGAGACAGCTCACCGGGGAGCTGTTTTTT. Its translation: CATSRARQLTGELFF.

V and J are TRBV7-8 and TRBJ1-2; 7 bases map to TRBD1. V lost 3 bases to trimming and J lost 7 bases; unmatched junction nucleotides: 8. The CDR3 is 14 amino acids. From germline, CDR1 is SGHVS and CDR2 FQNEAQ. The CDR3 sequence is CASSLPGGEGGYTF. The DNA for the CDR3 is TGTGCCAGCAGCTTGCCAGGGGGGGAGGGTGGCTACACCTTC.

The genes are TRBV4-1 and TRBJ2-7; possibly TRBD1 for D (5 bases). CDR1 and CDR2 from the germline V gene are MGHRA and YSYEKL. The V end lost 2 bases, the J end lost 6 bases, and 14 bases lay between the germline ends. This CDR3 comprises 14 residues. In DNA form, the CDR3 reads TGCGCCAGCAGCCAATTACTCTCAAGGGGCGAGCAGTACTTC. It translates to CASSQLLSRGEQYF.

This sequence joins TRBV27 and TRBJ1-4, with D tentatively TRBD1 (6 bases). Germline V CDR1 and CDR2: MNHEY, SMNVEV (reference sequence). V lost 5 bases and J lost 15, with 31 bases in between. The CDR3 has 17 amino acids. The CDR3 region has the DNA TGTGCCAGCAGTCGATCTTCCAGGGGCCCCGGAATGAAAACGGTGTTTTTT. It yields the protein CASSRSSRGPGMKTVFF.

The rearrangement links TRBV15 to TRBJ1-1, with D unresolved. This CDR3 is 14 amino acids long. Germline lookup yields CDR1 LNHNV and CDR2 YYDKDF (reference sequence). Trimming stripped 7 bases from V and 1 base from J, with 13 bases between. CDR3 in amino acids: CATNPGRGNTEAFF. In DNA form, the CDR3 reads TGTGCCACCAACCCTGGACGGGGGAACACTGAAGCTTTCTTT. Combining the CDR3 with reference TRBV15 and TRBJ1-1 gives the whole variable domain DAMVIQNPRYQVTQFGKPVTLSCSQTLNHNVMYWYQQKSSQAPKLLFHYYDKDFNNEADTPDNFQSRRPNTSFCFLDIRSPGLGDTAMYLCATNPGRGNTEAFFGQGTRLTVV.

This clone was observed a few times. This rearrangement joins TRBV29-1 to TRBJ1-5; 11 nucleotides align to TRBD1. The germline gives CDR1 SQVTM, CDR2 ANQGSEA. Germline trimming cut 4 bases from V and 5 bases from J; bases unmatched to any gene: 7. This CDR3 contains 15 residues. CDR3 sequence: CSVGGQGGGDQPQHF. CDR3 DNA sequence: TGCAGCGTTGGGGGACAGGGGGGAGGGGATCAGCCCCAGCATTTT.

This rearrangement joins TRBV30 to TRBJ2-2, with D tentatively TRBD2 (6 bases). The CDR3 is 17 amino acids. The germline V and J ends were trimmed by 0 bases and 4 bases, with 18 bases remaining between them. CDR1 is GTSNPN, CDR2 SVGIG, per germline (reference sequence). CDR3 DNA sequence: TGTGCCTGGAGTGTCGGGGATCGGGGGTGGGGCACCGGGGAGCTGTTTTTT. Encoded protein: CAWSVGDRGWGTGELFF.

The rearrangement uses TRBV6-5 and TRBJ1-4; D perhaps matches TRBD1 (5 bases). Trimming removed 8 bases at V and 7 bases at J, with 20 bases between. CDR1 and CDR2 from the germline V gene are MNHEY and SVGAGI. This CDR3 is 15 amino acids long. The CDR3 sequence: CASGGEGLKSEKLFF. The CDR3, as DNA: TGTGCCAGCGGGGGGGAGGGCCTGAAGAGTGAAAAACTGTTTTTT.

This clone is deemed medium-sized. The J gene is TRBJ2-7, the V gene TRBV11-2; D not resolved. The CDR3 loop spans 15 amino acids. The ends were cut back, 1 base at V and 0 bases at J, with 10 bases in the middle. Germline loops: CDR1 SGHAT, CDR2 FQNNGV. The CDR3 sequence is CASSLALDNSYEQYF. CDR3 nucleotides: TGTGCCAGCAGCTTAGCCCTAGACAACTCCTACGAGCAGTACTTC.

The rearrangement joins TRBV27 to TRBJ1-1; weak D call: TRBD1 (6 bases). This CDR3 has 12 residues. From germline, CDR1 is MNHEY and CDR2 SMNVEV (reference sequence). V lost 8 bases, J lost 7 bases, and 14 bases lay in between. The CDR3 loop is CASVGGGNEAFF. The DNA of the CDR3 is TGTGCCAGCGTGGGGGGCGGTAATGAAGCTTTCTTT.

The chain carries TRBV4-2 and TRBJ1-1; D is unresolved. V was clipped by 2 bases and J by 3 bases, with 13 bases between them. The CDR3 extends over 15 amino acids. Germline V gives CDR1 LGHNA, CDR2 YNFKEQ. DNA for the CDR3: TGTGCCAGCAGCCAATATGCGGGGAGGGACACTGAAGCTTTCTTT. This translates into CASSQYAGRDTEAFF.

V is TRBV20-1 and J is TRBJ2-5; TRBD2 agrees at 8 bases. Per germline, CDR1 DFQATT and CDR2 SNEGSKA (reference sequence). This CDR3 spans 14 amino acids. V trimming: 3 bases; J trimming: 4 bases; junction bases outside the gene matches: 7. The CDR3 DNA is TGCAGTGCTAGTAGGACTAGCCCCCGAGAGACCCAGTACTTC. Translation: CSASRTSPRETQYF.

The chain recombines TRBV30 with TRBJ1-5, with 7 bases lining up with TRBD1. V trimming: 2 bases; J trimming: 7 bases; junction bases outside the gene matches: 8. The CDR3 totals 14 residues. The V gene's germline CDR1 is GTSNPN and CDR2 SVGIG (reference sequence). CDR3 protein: CAWSSGSGGQPQHF. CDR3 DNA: TGTGCCTGGAGTTCAGGATCAGGGGGACAGCCCCAGCATTTT. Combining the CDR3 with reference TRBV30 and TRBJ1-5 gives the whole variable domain SQTIHQWPATLVQPVGSPLSLECTVEGTSNPNLYWYRQAAGRGLQLLFYSVGIGQISSEVPQNLSASRPQDRQFILSSKKLLLSDSGFYLCAWSSGSGGQPQHFGDGTRLSIL.

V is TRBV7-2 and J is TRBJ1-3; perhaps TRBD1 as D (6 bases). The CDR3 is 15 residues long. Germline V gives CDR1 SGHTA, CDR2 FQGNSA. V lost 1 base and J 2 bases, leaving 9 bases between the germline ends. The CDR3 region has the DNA TGTGCCAGCAGCTTAGATCCAGGGGCTGGAAACACCATATATTTT. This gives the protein CASSLDPGAGNTIYF.

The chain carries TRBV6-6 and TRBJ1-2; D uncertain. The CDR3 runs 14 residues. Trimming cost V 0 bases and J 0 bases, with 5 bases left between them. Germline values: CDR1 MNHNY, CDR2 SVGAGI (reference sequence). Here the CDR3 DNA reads TGTGCCAGCAGTTACTCTGCTTCTAACTATGGCTACACCTTC. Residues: CASSYSASNYGYTF.